The next 10 T cell receptor beta chains were all read from a single sample in a study of cytomegalovirus exposure and HLA in healthy donors. The primer mix had 60 Vbeta and 13 Jbeta primers. Sequencing was performed with immunoSEQ multiplex PCR; in TCRdb, only in-frame clones are kept and a portion is missing. The sample gives 150,000 to 170,000 clones, around 75% of which show up once; about 1.3% is in the top ten. Sequencing was performed on PBMCs. Every receptor here comes from a young man in good health and CMV-seronegative.

The chain uses TRBV5-1 and TRBJ2-7, with 9 bases fitting TRBD1. CDR3 length: 16 amino acids. V shed 0 bases and J 6 bases; nucleotides not matched to a gene: 10. The germline CDR1 and CDR2 sequences are SGHRS and YFSETQ. CDR3 loop: CASSLAAGTGYGEQYF. CDR3 bases: TGCGCCAGCAGCTTGGCGGCTGGGACAGGGTATGGCGAGCAGTACTTC.

This chain uses TRBV19 with TRBJ1-5; D possibly corresponds to TRBD1 (5 bases). V was clipped by 8 bases and J by 3 bases, with 11 bases between them. The length of the CDR3 is 13 residues. The V gene's germline CDR1 is LNHDA and CDR2 SQIVND (reference sequence). CDR3 DNA sequence: TGTGCCAGTCGTGGAGGGGTCAATCAGCCCCAGCATTTT. It is translated as CASRGGVNQPQHF.

The rearrangement links TRBV7-7 to TRBJ2-1, with 12 bases lining up with TRBD2. The V segment lost 5 bases and the J segment 6 bases; nucleotides outside the gene matches: 14. The CDR3 spans 18 residues. Germline V lookup: CDR1 SSHAT, CDR2 FNYEAQ (reference sequence). The CDR3 region is CASSPLRTSGNWANEQFF. The CDR3 bases are TGTGCCAGCAGCCCCCTAAGGACTAGCGGGAATTGGGCCAATGAGCAGTTCTTC.

V usage is TRBV4-1 and J usage is TRBJ2-2, with unresolved D. The CDR3 has 16 residues. CDR1 and CDR2 from the germline V gene are MGHRA and YSYEKL. The V gene lost 1 base and the J gene lost 4 bases, with 13 bases spanning the gap. CDR3 region: CASSQVAATATGELFF. CDR3 in DNA: TGCGCCAGCAGCCAAGTTGCGGCAACCGCCACCGGGGAGCTGTTTTTT.

V usage is TRBV19 and J usage is TRBJ1-1; perhaps TRBD1 as D (5 bases). There are 12 residues in the CDR3. V lost 0 bases, J lost 7 bases, and 6 bases lay in between. Germline values: CDR1 LNHDA, CDR2 SQIVND (reference sequence). CDR3: CASSIEGVEAFF. The DNA of the CDR3 is TGTGCCAGTAGTATAGAAGGGGTTGAAGCTTTCTTT.

This clone showed up just once. The chain couples TRBV14 to TRBJ2-1; D is perhaps TRBD1 (6 bases). Germline V gives CDR1 SGHDN, CDR2 FVKESK. V was clipped by 5 bases and J by 6 bases, with 20 bases between them. This CDR3 has 16 residues. This CDR3 is CASSSQGTNPGNEQFF. The CDR3 DNA reads as TGTGCCAGCAGCTCCCAAGGGACAAATCCAGGCAATGAGCAGTTCTTC.

The CDR3 coding sequence is TGTGCCAGCAGTACCCCACACAGGGAGAAAGGAGAGACCCAGTACTTC. Translated, it gives CASSTPHREKGETQYF. The chain couples TRBV27 to TRBJ2-5, with D possibly matching TRBD1 (6 bases). V was cut by 5 bases and J by 4 bases, with 20 bases left in between. The CDR3 runs to 16 residues. The germline gives CDR1 MNHEY, CDR2 SMNVEV (reference sequence).

The table lists this clone with a few counts. The chain recombines TRBV18 with TRBJ1-1; the D gene is possibly TRBD1 (5 bases). V was shortened by 3 bases and J by 1 base, with 9 bases between the two germline ends. CDR1 is KGHSH, CDR2 LQKENI, per germline. This CDR3 spans 14 amino acids. CDR3 residues: CASSPSDTNTEAFF. In nucleotides, the CDR3 is TGTGCCAGCTCACCCTCGGACACGAACACTGAAGCTTTCTTT.

This sequence joins TRBV18 and TRBJ2-1, with TRBD2 identical over 10 bases. CDR3 length equals 16 residues. CDR1 and CDR2 (germline): KGHSH, LQKENI. The V gene end was trimmed by 5 bases and the J gene end by 8 bases; junction bases not matched to a gene: 12. DNA for the CDR3: TGTGCCAGCTCATCCAGAGCGGGAGGGCAAGGCGATGAGCAGTTCTTC. It codes for CASSSRAGGQGDEQFF. The entire variable domain, with the rest obtained from reference TRBV18 and TRBJ2-1, is as follows: NAGVMQNPRHLVRRRGQEARLRCSPMKGHSHVYWYRQLPEEGLKFMVYLQKENIIDESGMPKERFSAEFPKEGPSILRIQQVVRGDSAAYFCASSSRAGGQGDEQFFGPGTRLTVL.

This CDR3 reads CASTAREGWSGELFF. In nucleotides, the CDR3 is TGTGCCAGCACCGCGCGGGAGGGGTGGTCCGGGGAGCTGTTTTTT. The V gene is TRBV9, the J gene TRBJ2-2; 9 nucleotides align to TRBD2. The V gene's germline CDR1 is SGDLS and CDR2 YYNGEE. The CDR3 sequence is 15 residues long. The junction had 9 bases not matched to a gene; V was cut back by 6 bases and J by 6 bases.